These 19 T cell receptor beta chains came from one sample sequenced in a study of cytomegalovirus exposure and HLA in healthy donors. Method: immunoSEQ multiplex PCR; TCRdb's copy keeps in-frame clones and lacks some. The table includes approximately 180,000 clones, roughly 89% detected once. Sequenced: PBMCs. The receptors shown here come from a woman aged 25 to 45 in good health and CMV-seronegative.

This clone is a singleton in its sample. The CDR3: CASSLDGYSSGGDNEQFF. DNA for the CDR3: TGCGCCAGCAGCTTGGATGGGTATTCTAGCGGGGGAGACAATGAGCAGTTCTTC. The V call is TRBV5-1, the J call TRBJ2-1, with 10 nucleotides matching TRBD2. CDR1 is SGHRS and CDR2 is YFSETQ in the germline V gene. This CDR3 spans 18 amino acids. The trim removed 0 bases at V and 5 bases at J, leaving 11 bases unmatched. The full variable domain, rest sourced from reference TRBV5-1 and TRBJ2-1, is KAGVTQTPRYLIKTRGQQVTLSCSPISGHRSVSWYQQTPGQGLQFLFEYFSETQRNKGNFPGRFSGRQFSNSRSEMNVSTLELGDSALYLCASSLDGYSSGGDNEQFFGPGTRLTVL.

The V call is TRBV2, the J call TRBJ1-5; D remains unclear. Germline V CDR1 and CDR2: SNHLY, FYNNEI. Trimming left V 1 base short and J 7 bases short, with 8 bases between. The CDR3 is 13 amino acids. DNA of the CDR3: TGTGCCAGCAGTGAAGGGCCTTTGCAGCCCCAGCATTTT. Translation: CASSEGPLQPQHF.

The chain recombines TRBV5-1 with TRBJ2-1, with D perhaps being TRBD1 or TRBD2 (9 bases each). Germline V gene data show CDR1 as SGHRS and CDR2 as YFSETQ. The CDR3 is made up of 17 amino acids. Trimming removed 7 bases from V and 8 bases from J, with 28 bases in between. The CDR3: CASGTGQGQGLAYEQFF. The CDR3, as DNA: TGCGCCAGCGGGACGGGACAGGGCCAGGGACTAGCTTATGAGCAGTTCTTC. Complete variable domain (other parts from reference TRBV5-1 and TRBJ2-1): KAGVTQTPRYLIKTRGQQVTLSCSPISGHRSVSWYQQTPGQGLQFLFEYFSETQRNKGNFPGRFSGRQFSNSRSEMNVSTLELGDSALYLCASGTGQGQGLAYEQFFGPGTRLTVL.

This chain links TRBV9 with TRBJ2-1, with 11 bases aligning to TRBD2. The CDR3 is 16 residues long. Germline trimming cut 5 bases from V and 9 bases from J; bases unmatched to any gene: 13. Per the germline V gene, CDR1 is SGDLS and CDR2 is YYNGEE. DNA of the CDR3: TGTGCCAGCAGTCGGGTAGTAGCGGGGGGGCCGAGTGAGCAGTTCTTC. Translation: CASSRVVAGGPSEQFF.

The chain carries TRBV7-6 and TRBJ2-7; 9 nucleotides match TRBD2. J gave up 6 bases and V 5 bases, and 14 bases lay outside the gene matches. CDR1 is SGHVS, CDR2 FNYEAQ, per germline. The CDR3 contains 16 residues. CDR3 protein: CASSRSAGLASSEQYF. In nucleotides, the CDR3 is TGTGCCAGCAGCCGAAGTGCGGGACTAGCATCTTCCGAGCAGTACTTC.

The chain uses TRBV5-1 and TRBJ2-3; possibly TRBD2 for D (6 bases). V lost 2 bases to trimming and J lost 2 bases, with 24 bases between them. The CDR3 has 19 residues. Germline assignment: CDR1 SGHRS and CDR2 YFSETQ. The CDR3 DNA sequence: TGCGCCAGCAGCTTAGACTATACATTCTTTGGAGGGACCACAGATACGCAGTATTTT. This translates into CASSLDYTFFGGTTDTQYF.

This clone was recorded only once. The chain joins TRBV6-6 to TRBJ1-2, with 7 bases identical to TRBD1. CDR1 is MNHNY and CDR2 is SVGAGI in the germline V gene (reference sequence). The CDR3 runs 12 residues. The ends lost 10 bases at V and 6 bases at J; junction bases unmatched: 8. CDR3 DNA: TGTGCCATCGATGACAGGGTGAATGGCTACACCTTC. Translation gives CAIDDRVNGYTF.

The genes are TRBV19 and TRBJ2-6; possibly TRBD2 for D (6 bases). Germline V gives CDR1 LNHDA, CDR2 SQIVND (reference sequence). The V end lost 0 bases, the J end lost 14 bases, and 14 bases lay between the germline ends. The CDR3 runs 14 residues. CDR3 DNA: TGTGCCAGTAGTATAGAAGGGGCAGGGAGGATCCTGACTTTC. As protein: CASSIEGAGRILTF.

J is TRBJ2-5 and V is TRBV29-1, with 7 bases aligning to TRBD1. With V trimmed by 6 bases and J by 2 bases, 3 bases remained unmatched. Germline V gene data show CDR1 as SQVTM and CDR2 as ANQGSEA. This CDR3 comprises 12 residues. CDR3 amino acids: CSVVQGQETQYF. DNA of the CDR3: TGCAGCGTGGTACAGGGGCAAGAGACCCAGTACTTC.

This clone was counted a few times. The chain combines TRBV7-9 with TRBJ2-2; 7 bases fit TRBD2. J was trimmed by 1 base and V by 7 bases; bases with no gene match: 6. Germline loops: CDR1 SEHNR, CDR2 FQNEAQ (reference sequence). CDR3 length: 15 residues. The CDR3 nucleotides are TGTGCCAGCACCTGGGGCGGGGGGAACACCGGGGAGCTGTTTTTT. This encodes CASTWGGGNTGELFF. The variable domain in full, completed from reference TRBV7-9 and TRBJ2-2, reads DTGVSQNPRHKITKRGQNVTFRCDPISEHNRLYWYRQTLGQGPEFLTYFQNEAQLEKSRLLSDRFSAERPKGSFSTLEIQRTEQGDSAMYLCASTWGGGNTGELFFGEGSRLTVL.

This chain links TRBV30 with TRBJ1-2; maybe TRBD1 (6 bases). This CDR3 contains 14 residues. Germline values: CDR1 GTSNPN, CDR2 SVGIG (reference sequence). Trimming cost V 3 bases and J 8 bases, with 19 bases left between them. The CDR3 spells CAWRPQGHFYGYTF. CDR3 bases: TGTGCCTGGAGGCCCCAGGGACATTTTTACGGCTACACCTTC.

V is TRBV7-2 and J is TRBJ2-2; D gene uncertain. Trimming took 3 bases from V and 5 from J, leaving 4 bases between them. Germline CDR1 and CDR2: SGHTA and FQGNSA. The CDR3 contains 12 residues. The CDR3 reads CASSFVTGELFF. The CDR3 bases are TGTGCCAGCAGCTTCGTAACCGGGGAGCTGTTTTTT. Full variable domain (missing parts from reference TRBV7-2 and TRBJ2-2): GAGVSQSPSNKVTEKGKDVELRCDPISGHTALYWYRQSLGQGLEFLIYFQGNSAPDKSGLPSDRFSAERTGGSVSTLTIQRTQQEDSAVYLCASSFVTGELFFGEGSRLTVL.

The V gene is TRBV7-9, the J gene TRBJ2-1, with 7 bases matching TRBD1. This CDR3 has 16 amino acids. The germline V gene has CDR1 SEHNR and CDR2 FQNEAQ (reference sequence). Unmatched junction bases numbered 14, after V lost 4 bases and J lost 8 bases. The CDR3 DNA reads TGTGCCAGCAGCTACACAGGGGCCTCGGGGTTTGATGAGCAGTTCTTC. Translated, it gives CASSYTGASGFDEQFF.

This clone has just one count. The V gene is TRBV19, the J gene TRBJ1-4, with 10 bases identical to TRBD1. V was clipped by 5 bases and J by 3 bases; unmatched bases: 3. Per the germline V gene, CDR1 is LNHDA and CDR2 is SQIVND (reference sequence). CDR3 length: 15 residues. The CDR3 nucleotides read TGTGCCAGTAGTCGACAGGGGGCACCTAATGAAAAACTGTTTTTT. Encoded protein: CASSRQGAPNEKLFF. Drawing the rest from reference TRBV19 and TRBJ1-4, the complete variable domain is DGGITQSPKYLFRKEGQNVTLSCEQNLNHDAMYWYRQDPGQGLRLIYYSQIVNDFQKGDIAEGYSVSREKKESFPLTVTSAQKNPTAFYLCASSRQGAPNEKLFFGSGTQLSVL.

The chain is built from TRBV7-2 and TRBJ1-1; the D gene is possibly TRBD1 (5 bases). The germline V and J ends were trimmed by 4 bases and 1 base, with 7 bases remaining between them. Germline V gene sequence: CDR1 SGHTA, CDR2 FQGNSA. This CDR3 comprises 13 residues. CDR3 sequence: CASSSGGNTEAFF. The CDR3 nucleotides read TGTGCCAGCAGCTCCGGGGGGAACACTGAAGCTTTCTTT.

The chain carries TRBV5-1 and TRBJ1-4; 8 bases are shared with TRBD1. The CDR3 contains 14 residues. V was clipped by 1 base and J by 6 bases; unmatched bases: 2. Germline lookup yields CDR1 SGHRS and CDR2 YFSETQ. The CDR3 sequence: CASSLTGGYEKLFF. CDR3 bases: TGCGCCAGCAGCTTGACAGGGGGATATGAAAAACTGTTTTTT.

The sample holds one count of this clone. The chain joins TRBV19 to TRBJ2-1; 12 nucleotides agree with TRBD2. Germline loops: CDR1 LNHDA, CDR2 SQIVND (reference sequence). The CDR3 runs to 14 residues. V lost 6 bases and J lost 7; bases outside the gene matches: 4. In nucleotides, the CDR3 is TGTGCCAGTAGCCTAGCGGGGGGGCCTAATGAGCAGTTCTTC. Its protein product is CASSLAGGPNEQFF.

This clone was counted a single time. The V gene is TRBV4-1, the J gene TRBJ2-5; possible D gene TRBD2, 6 bases. Germline CDR1 and CDR2: MGHRA and YSYEKL. CDR3 length: 15 residues. With 3 bases removed from V and 4 bases from J, the gap between germline ends came to 15 bases. The CDR3 DNA follows: TGCGCCAGCAGCCACCCAGCGGGCGGAGTAGAGACCCAGTACTTC. Protein: CASSHPAGGVETQYF.

The chain links TRBV6-1 to TRBJ2-5; D not resolved. This CDR3 comprises 14 residues. The germline CDR1 and CDR2 sequences are MNHNS and SASEGT. The V end was cut by 6 bases, the J end by 1 base, with 12 bases between. The DNA for the CDR3 is TGTGCCAGCAGGGCCCCAGGCAGCCAAGAGACCCAGTACTTC. It specifies CASRAPGSQETQYF.